These T cell receptor beta chains were read from a single sample in a study of technical replicates of blood from a handful of donors. The method was immunoSEQ multiplex PCR; TCRdb's version includes in-frame clones alone and lacks a portion of them. The sample holds about 69,000 clones, over 75% seen once. Sequencing was carried out using PBMCs. The receptors were sampled from a human donor in good health. Some clones in this sample may be carry-over from other donors' samples. Both conserved end residues are part of each CDR3. Fields, in order: V gene, J gene, CDR3 length, clone size, D gene, CDR3 protein, CDR3 DNA. A D gene is named only where the DNA matches it firmly. Only part of the rows carry a size: once, few, many, or a class if the clone is expanded.

TRBV4-2	TRBJ2-2	16	.	TRBD1	CASSQDPGGDSGELFF	TGTGCCAGCAGCCAAGATCCAGGGGGCGATTCCGGGGAGCTGTTTTTT
TRBV21-1	TRBJ2-5	16	.	.	CADEGRDRGTRKTQYF	TGTGCCGACGAAGGGCGGGACAGGGGGACTAGGAAGACCCAGTACTTC
TRBV7-9	TRBJ1-2	18	.	TRBD1	CASSSFEDRGPTNYGYTF	TGTGCCAGCAGCTCTTTCGAGGACAGGGGACCAACTAACTATGGCTACACCTTC
TRBV27	TRBJ1-2	12	few	TRBD1	CASNTGDYGYTF	TGTGCCAGCAACACAGGGGACTATGGCTACACCTTC
TRBV11-1	TRBJ1-4	15	.	TRBD1	CASSFSGTANEKLFF	TGTGCCAGCAGCTTCTCCGGGACAGCTAATGAAAAACTGTTTTTT
TRBV6-5	TRBJ2-3	15	.	TRBD2	CASSRLAGSADTQYF	TGTGCCAGCAGCCGACTAGCGGGGAGCGCAGATACGCAGTATTTT
TRBV5-1	TRBJ2-7	16	.	.	CASSLASGGPSYEQYF	TGCGCCAGCAGCTTGGCGTCCGGGGGTCCTTCCTACGAGCAGTACTTC
TRBV4-2	TRBJ2-1	15	.	TRBD2	CASSQVSGGGNEQFF	TGTGCCAGCAGCCAAGTAAGCGGGGGGGGAAATGAGCAGTTCTTC
TRBV5-1	TRBJ2-1	15	.	.	CASSLGQGTNNEQFF	TGCGCCAGCAGCTTGGGCCAGGGGACGAACAATGAGCAGTTCTTC
TRBV7-8	TRBJ2-5	17	.	TRBD2	CASSSLRTSGRRKTQYF	TGTGCCAGCAGCTCCCTCCGGACTAGCGGGAGAAGAAAGACCCAGTACTTC
TRBV7-2	TRBJ2-2	15	few	.	CASRTSYASTGELFF	TGTGCCAGCAGAACCAGTTACGCTTCCACCGGGGAGCTGTTTTTT
TRBV7-2	TRBJ2-1	13	.	TRBD2	CASSFAGVNEQFF	TGTGCCAGCAGCTTTGCGGGAGTGAATGAGCAGTTCTTC
TRBV2	TRBJ2-1	15	once	TRBD2	CASSESSGGVNEQFF	TGTGCCAGCAGTGAATCTAGCGGGGGGGTTAATGAGCAGTTCTTC
TRBV6-5	TRBJ2-7	14	.	.	CASEPGHGAYEQYF	TGTGCCAGCGAACCGGGACACGGGGCCTACGAGCAGTACTTC
TRBV27	TRBJ1-4	17	.	TRBD1	CASSFRPRTGRIEKLFF	TGTGCCAGCAGTTTTAGGCCCCGGACAGGGAGGATTGAAAAACTGTTTTTT
TRBV5-6	TRBJ2-7	15	.	TRBD2	CASSSVGGRGYEQYF	TGTGCCAGCAGCTCGGTCGGCGGGAGGGGTTACGAGCAGTACTTC
TRBV29-1	TRBJ1-5	14	.	TRBD1	CSVGSTGGSQPQHF	TGCAGCGTTGGGTCAACAGGGGGGAGTCAGCCCCAGCATTTT
TRBV19	TRBJ2-7	14	.	.	CASSIERGNYEQYF	TGTGCCAGTAGTATAGAACGGGGAAACTACGAGCAGTACTTC
TRBV7-9	TRBJ2-3	15	.	TRBD1	CAGSDRDSFTDTQYF	TGTGCCGGCTCAGACAGGGATAGTTTCACAGATACGCAGTATTTT
TRBV5-8	TRBJ1-5	15	.	.	CASSLGGRGGQPQHF	TGTGCCAGCAGCTTGGGGGGCAGGGGCGGGCAGCCCCAGCATTTT
TRBV7-3	TRBJ1-1	13	.	TRBD1	CASGQGANTEAFF	TGTGCCAGCGGACAGGGGGCTAACACTGAAGCTTTCTTT
TRBV19	TRBJ1-1	16	.	TRBD1	CASSITGGSWNTEAFF	TGTGCCAGTAGTATCACAGGGGGCTCTTGGAACACTGAAGCTTTCTTT
TRBV19	TRBJ2-5	12	.	.	CATRDKGETQYF	TGTGCCACTCGGGATAAAGGGGAGACCCAGTACTTC
TRBV7-9	TRBJ2-5	13	.	TRBD2	CASSASGEETQYF	TGTGCCAGCAGCGCTAGCGGGGAAGAGACCCAGTACTTC
TRBV18	TRBJ1-1	16	.	TRBD1	CASSATGPAGNTEAFF	TGTGCCAGCTCAGCGACAGGGCCCGCTGGGAACACTGAAGCTTTCTTT
TRBV30	TRBJ2-7	12	.	.	CAWSTETYEQYF	TGTGCCTGGAGTACAGAGACCTACGAGCAGTACTTC
TRBV2	TRBJ2-7	15	.	TRBD1	CASTRGQGLFYEQYF	TGTGCCAGCACCCGAGGACAGGGACTTTTCTACGAGCAGTACTTC
TRBV29-1	TRBJ1-6	14	.	TRBD1	CSVGGTGEGSPLHF	TGCAGCGTTGGAGGGACAGGGGAGGGTTCACCCCTCCACTTT
TRBV2	TRBJ2-5	15	once	TRBD2	CASSERLAGGETQYF	TGTGCCAGCAGTGAAAGGCTAGCGGGAGGAGAGACCCAGTACTTC
TRBV11-1	TRBJ1-1	16	.	TRBD1	CASRGQDPIGNTEAFF	TGTGCCAGCAGAGGACAGGACCCTATCGGGAACACTGAAGCTTTCTTT
TRBV11-2	TRBJ1-1	16	.	.	CASSLDFGVRNTEAFF	TGTGCCAGCAGCTTAGATTTCGGGGTAAGGAACACTGAAGCTTTCTTT
TRBV7-9	TRBJ2-5	15	.	.	CASSLVTGFQETQYF	TGTGCCAGCAGCTTAGTCACAGGCTTCCAAGAGACCCAGTACTTC
TRBV29-1	TRBJ1-2	13	once	TRBD1	CSVGDRVDYGYTF	TGCAGCGTTGGGGACAGGGTCGACTATGGCTACACCTTC
TRBV7-2	TRBJ1-2	14	.	.	CASSLGDRNYGYTF	TGTGCCAGCAGCTTGGGCGACAGGAACTATGGCTACACCTTC
TRBV27	TRBJ2-7	13	.	.	CASSLTGPYEQYF	TGTGCCAGCAGTTTGACAGGCCCCTACGAGCAGTACTTC
TRBV6-5	TRBJ1-1	11	.	TRBD1	CASGWTGKAFF	TGTGCCAGCGGGTGGACAGGGAAAGCTTTCTTT
TRBV19	TRBJ2-7	15	.	.	CASSNRVKLFYEQYF	TGTGCCAGTAGTAACAGGGTAAAGCTTTTCTACGAGCAGTACTTC
TRBV12-5	TRBJ2-4	19	.	.	CASGSLGAQVQLAKNIQYF	TGTGCTAGTGGTTCCCTGGGGGCGCAAGTTCAACTAGCCAAAAACATTCAGTACTTC
TRBV7-3	TRBJ1-1	13	once	TRBD1	CASSPQRDSKAFF	TGTGCCAGCAGCCCCCAGAGGGACAGCAAAGCTTTCTTT
TRBV5-4	TRBJ2-3	16	.	.	CASSLEVGGHTDTQYF	TGTGCCAGCAGCTTGGAAGTGGGAGGACACACAGATACGCAGTATTTT
TRBV11-1	TRBJ2-1	14	.	.	CASSLTGTPNEQFF	TGTGCCAGCAGCTTAACTGGGACTCCGAATGAGCAGTTCTTC
TRBV15	TRBJ2-3	14	once	TRBD2	CATSRLAGTDTQYF	TGTGCCACCAGCAGACTAGCGGGCACAGATACGCAGTATTTT
TRBV2	TRBJ2-7	14	.	TRBD1	CASSSGQGKYEQYF	TGTGCCAGCAGCTCCGGACAGGGGAAGTACGAGCAGTACTTC
TRBV5-5	TRBJ1-1	15	few	.	CASSFAGVWNTEAFF	TGTGCCAGCAGCTTCGCAGGGGTTTGGAACACTGAAGCTTTCTTT
TRBV7-9	TRBJ2-2	18	.	TRBD2	CASSTGTSGPLGTGELFF	TGTGCCAGCAGTACCGGGACTAGCGGTCCCCTGGGCACCGGGGAGCTGTTTTTT
TRBV7-2	TRBJ2-3	14	.	.	CASSFLTGGDTQYF	TGTGCCAGCAGCTTCCTGACAGGCGGGGATACGCAGTATTTT
TRBV12-5	TRBJ2-3	14	.	.	CASGGGAGTDTQYF	TGTGCTAGTGGTGGGGGGGCCGGCACAGATACGCAGTATTTT